The 14 T cell receptor beta chains listed next were all sequenced from one sample in a study of shared clonotypes between healthy human individuals. Generated by immunoSEQ multiplex PCR, the TCRdb table keeps only in-frame clones and is missing some. The sample lists about 1 million clones, around 74% occurring once. Sequencing was performed on memory CD4+ T cells sorted from blood. Subset: CD45RA-negative fraction. These receptors all stem from a man aged 18 to 30 in good health.

The chain carries TRBV11-2 and TRBJ2-7; a possible D gene is TRBD2 (5 bases). The CDR3 consists of 14 residues. The germline V and J ends were trimmed by 5 bases and 3 bases, with 14 bases remaining between them. Per germline, CDR1 SGHAT and CDR2 FQNNGV. CDR3 protein: CASSSSERGYEQYF. As DNA, the CDR3 is TGTGCCAGCAGCAGTTCGGAACGGGGCTACGAGCAGTACTTC.

The chain employs TRBV28 and TRBJ1-1; tentative D call: TRBD1 (5 bases). Germline V gene data show CDR1 as MDHEN and CDR2 as SYDVKM. V shed 6 bases and J shed 4 bases, with 18 bases lying between them. The CDR3 is 15 amino acids. Here the CDR3 reads CASRRGGLGSTEAFF. DNA for the CDR3: TGTGCCAGCAGGCGTGGGGGTTTGGGAAGCACTGAAGCTTTCTTT.

The CDR3 here is CASSSTPRLSTDTQYF. The CDR3 DNA follows: TGTGCCAGCAGCTCGACCCCCAGACTCAGCACAGATACGCAGTATTTT. The V call is TRBV7-3, the J call TRBJ2-3, with D uncertain. CDR3 length: 16 amino acids. Germline CDR1 reads SGHTA; CDR2 reads FQGTGA. Trimming removed 4 bases at V and 0 bases at J, with 14 bases between. The complete variable domain, with remaining parts taken from reference TRBV7-3 and TRBJ2-3, reads GAGVSQTPSNKVTEKGKYVELRCDPISGHTALYWYRQSLGQGPEFLIYFQGTGAADDSGLPNDRFFAVRPEGSVSTLKIQRTERGDSAVYLCASSSTPRLSTDTQYFGPGTRLTVL.

The chain combines TRBV7-2 with TRBJ1-3, with D possibly matching TRBD1 (6 bases). Trimming left V 5 bases short and J 4 bases short, with 9 bases between. CDR1 and CDR2 (germline): SGHTA, FQGNSA. CDR3 length: 13 amino acids. The CDR3 bases are TGTGCCAGCAGCCAACAGGGCGGAAACACCATATATTTT. Translating gives CASSQQGGNTIYF.

The rearrangement links TRBV6-5 to TRBJ2-7; 7 bases are a match to TRBD2. Germline CDR1 MNHEY, CDR2 SVGAGI. Unmatched junction bases numbered 4, after V lost 2 bases and J lost 3 bases. This CDR3 is built from 14 residues. CDR3 sequence: CASSYRSGNYEQYF. The CDR3 nucleotides are TGTGCCAGCAGTTACAGGAGCGGGAACTACGAGCAGTACTTC.

V usage is TRBV19 and J usage is TRBJ2-7; TRBD1 matches at 8 bases. Germline trimming cut 7 bases from V and 6 bases from J; bases unmatched to any gene: 14. CDR1 and CDR2 (germline): LNHDA, SQIVND (reference sequence). The CDR3 is made up of 15 amino acids. The CDR3 DNA reads as TGTGCCAGTACCCAATCGGGGACAGGCCCCCTCGAGCAGTACTTC. This sequence encodes CASTQSGTGPLEQYF.

This clone was observed a few times. V is TRBV2 and J is TRBJ2-7, with TRBD1 identical over 11 bases. The J segment lost 4 bases and the V segment lost 1 base, leaving 9 bases of the junction unmatched. Germline assignment: CDR1 SNHLY and CDR2 FYNNEI. The CDR3 length is 17 residues. The CDR3 loop reads CASSEDAVGTGGYEQYF. CDR3 nucleotides: TGTGCCAGCAGTGAAGACGCGGTTGGGACAGGGGGTTACGAGCAGTACTTC.

This clone showed up many times. With a much larger clone just one base away, this may be a read error. CDR3 region: CASSEIGGGSGSQGTQYF. The CDR3 DNA reads as TGTGCCAGCAGTGAAATCGGGGGCGGGAGCGGGAGTCAGGGGACCCAGTACTTC. V and J are TRBV6-1 and TRBJ2-5; 8 positions match TRBD2. V lost 2 bases to trimming and J lost 7 bases; unmatched junction nucleotides: 18. Germline-derived CDR1 and CDR2 are MNHNS and SASEGT. The CDR3 extends over 18 amino acids.

The CDR3 DNA is TGTGCCAGCAGCAAAGCCCACTCGGACGGGGATAGCACAGATACGCAGTATTTT. This translates into CASSKAHSDGDSTDTQYF. V is TRBV21-1 and J is TRBJ2-3; the D call TRBD2 from the table was never checked on the DNA. TRBV21-1 corresponds to a pseudogene. This CDR3 spans 18 amino acids.

V is TRBV12-2 and J is TRBJ1-6; the table's D call, TRBD1, has no DNA check behind it. TRBV12-2 is classified as a pseudogene. The CDR3 length is 17 residues. For the CDR3, the DNA is TGTGCAAGTATTACCCACTTTTTTCAGGGGCCGGGTTCACCCCTCCACTTT. Its translation: CASITHFFQGPGSPLHF.

The V call is TRBV30, the J call TRBJ1-3; D is uncertain. This CDR3 region has 15 residues. Trimming removed 1 base at V and 2 bases at J, with 12 bases between. Germline-derived CDR1 and CDR2 are GTSNPN and SVGIG (reference sequence). In DNA form, the CDR3 reads TGTGCCTGGAGTGAAGAGGGATTCGCTGGAAACACCATATATTTT. It is translated as CAWSEEGFAGNTIYF.

The chain has TRBV6-5 and TRBJ2-6, with D perhaps matching TRBD1 or TRBD2 (6 bases each). Trimming left V 6 bases short and J 4 bases short, with 13 bases between. Germline V gene data show CDR1 as MNHEY and CDR2 as SVGAGI. This CDR3 spans 15 amino acids. CDR3: CASSSAGTGANVLTF. The CDR3 bases are TGTGCCAGCAGCTCTGCGGGGACAGGGGCCAACGTCCTGACTTTC.

This clone was detected only once. The V and J genes are TRBV6-1 and TRBJ2-3; 13 positions agree with TRBD2. The CDR3 covers 17 residues. The V gene end was trimmed by 3 bases and the J gene end by 2 bases; junction bases not matched to a gene: 5. From germline, CDR1 is MNHNS and CDR2 SASEGT. This CDR3 reads CASSDWGLAGPTDTQYF. CDR3 bases: TGTGCCAGCAGTGATTGGGGACTAGCGGGGCCCACAGATACGCAGTATTTT.

The J gene is TRBJ1-2, the V gene TRBV29-1; D unresolved. Germline V lookup: CDR1 SQVTM, CDR2 ANQGSEA. The V and J ends lost 7 bases and 8 bases respectively, with 14 bases between them. The CDR3 has 11 residues. The CDR3 bases are TGCAGCGATGGGCCTAGGGAGGGCTACACCTTC. It yields the protein CSDGPREGYTF.